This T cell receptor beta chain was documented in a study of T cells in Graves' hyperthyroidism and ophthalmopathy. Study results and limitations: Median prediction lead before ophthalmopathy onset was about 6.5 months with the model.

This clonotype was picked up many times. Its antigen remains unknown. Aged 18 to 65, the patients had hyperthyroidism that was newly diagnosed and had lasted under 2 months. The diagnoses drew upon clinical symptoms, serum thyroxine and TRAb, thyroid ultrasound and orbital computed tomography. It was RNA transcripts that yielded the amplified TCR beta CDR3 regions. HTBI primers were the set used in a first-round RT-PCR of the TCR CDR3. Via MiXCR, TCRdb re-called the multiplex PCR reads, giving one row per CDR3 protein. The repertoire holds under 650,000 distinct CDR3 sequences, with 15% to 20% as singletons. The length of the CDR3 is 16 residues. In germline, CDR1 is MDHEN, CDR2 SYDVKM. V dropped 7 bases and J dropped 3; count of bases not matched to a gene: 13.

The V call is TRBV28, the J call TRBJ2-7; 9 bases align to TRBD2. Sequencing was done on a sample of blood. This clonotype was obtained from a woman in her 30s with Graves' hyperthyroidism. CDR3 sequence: CASIPRKASGIYEQYF. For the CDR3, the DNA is TGTGCCAGCATCCCCCGAAAGGCTAGCGGGATCTACGAGCAGTACTTC.